The source of this T cell receptor beta chain is a study of cytomegalovirus exposure and HLA in healthy donors. The study, taken as a whole, reports: Most TCR sequences were uncommon, yet certain public TCRs appeared in many donors. Owing to their indistinguishability, certain V segments, notably TRBV6-2 and TRBV6-3, were excluded. The number of N-insertions in an Asian-associated ancestry cluster was reportedly below the approximately 600-donor mean in a later analysis.

PCR employed 60 Vbeta and 13 Jbeta primers. TCRdb's table, derived via immunoSEQ multiplex PCR, lists solely in-frame clones and lacks some. In the table there are around 140,000 clones, about 80% of which are singletons. As for this clone: As yet, its antigen is unknown.

Germline CDR1 GTSNPN, CDR2 SVGIG (reference sequence). The CDR3 consists of 14 residues. The V end lost 1 base, the J end lost 3 bases, and 10 bases lay between the germline ends. The gene calls are TRBV30 and TRBJ2-1, with D tentatively TRBD2 (5 bases). Specimen: PBMCs. This receptor was taken from a female donor in good health and CMV-seronegative. CDR3 DNA: TGTGCCTGGAGTGCCAGCGGATTCTACAATGAGCAGTTCTTC. Translation: CAWSASGFYNEQFF.